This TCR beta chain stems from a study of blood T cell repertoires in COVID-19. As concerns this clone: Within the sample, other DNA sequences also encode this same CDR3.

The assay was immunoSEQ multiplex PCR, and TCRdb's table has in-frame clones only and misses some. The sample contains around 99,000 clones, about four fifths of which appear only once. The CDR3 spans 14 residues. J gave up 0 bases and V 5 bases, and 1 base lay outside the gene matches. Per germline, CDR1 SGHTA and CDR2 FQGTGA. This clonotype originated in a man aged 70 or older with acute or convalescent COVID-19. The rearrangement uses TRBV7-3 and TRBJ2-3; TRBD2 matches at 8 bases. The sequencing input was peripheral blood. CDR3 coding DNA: TGTGCCAGCAGCCGCGGGGGGAGCACAGATACGCAGTATTTT. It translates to CASSRGGSTDTQYF.